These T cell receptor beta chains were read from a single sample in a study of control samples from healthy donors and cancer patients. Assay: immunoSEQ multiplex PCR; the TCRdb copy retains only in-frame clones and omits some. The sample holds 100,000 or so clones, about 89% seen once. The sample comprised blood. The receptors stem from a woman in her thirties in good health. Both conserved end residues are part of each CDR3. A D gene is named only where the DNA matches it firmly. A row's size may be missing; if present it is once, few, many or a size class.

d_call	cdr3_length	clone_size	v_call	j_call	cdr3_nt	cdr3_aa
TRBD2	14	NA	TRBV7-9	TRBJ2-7	TGTGCCAGCAGACCAACTCCTAGCGGGCACGAGCAGTACTTC	CASRPTPSGHEQYF
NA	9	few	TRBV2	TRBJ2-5	TGTGCCAGCGGGGAGACCCAGTACTTC	CASGETQYF
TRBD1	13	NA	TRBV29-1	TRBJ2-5	TGCAGCGTCAGACAGGGGGCAGGGGAGACCCAGTACTTC	CSVRQGAGETQYF
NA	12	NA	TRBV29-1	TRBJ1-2	TGCAGCGCATCGACGGGGGTGGGTGGCTACACCTTC	CSASTGVGGYTF
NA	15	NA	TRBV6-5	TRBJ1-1	TGTGCCAGCAGTTTAATACAGGGCGGGAACACTGAAGCTTTCTTT	CASSLIQGGNTEAFF
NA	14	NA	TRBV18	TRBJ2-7	TGTGCCAGCTCCGTACACAGGGAGACCTACGAGCAGTACTTC	CASSVHRETYEQYF
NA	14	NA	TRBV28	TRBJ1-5	TGTGCCAGCAGTGGGGGGAGCACGAATCAGCCCCAGCATTTT	CASSGGSTNQPQHF
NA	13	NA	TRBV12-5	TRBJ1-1	TGTGCTAGTGGGGAACAGGGTTTCTCTGAAGCTTTCTTT	CASGEQGFSEAFF
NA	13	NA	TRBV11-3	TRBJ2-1	TGTGCCAGCAGCTTATCTGGCGGAAATGAGCAGTTCTTC	CASSLSGGNEQFF
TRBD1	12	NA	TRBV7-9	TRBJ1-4	TGTGCCAGCAGCTTCTCTCCGGGACAGGGAGCTTTT	CASSFSPGQGAF
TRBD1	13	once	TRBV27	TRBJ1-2	TGTGCCAGCAGTTTGCGGACAGGACATGGCTACACCTTC	CASSLRTGHGYTF
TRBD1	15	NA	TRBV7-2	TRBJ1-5	TGTGCCAGCAGCATTGGGACAGGGAACGGTCAGCCCCAGCATTTT	CASSIGTGNGQPQHF
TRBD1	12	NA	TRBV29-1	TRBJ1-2	TGCAGCGCCGCGACAGGGCCGGGAGGCTACACCTTC	CSAATGPGGYTF
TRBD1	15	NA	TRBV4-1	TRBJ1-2	TGCGCCAGCAGCCAGGACAGGGTAACGGTCTATGGCTACACCTTC	CASSQDRVTVYGYTF
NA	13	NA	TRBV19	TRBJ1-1	TGTGCCAGTAGTATTCGGGGAGTAGGTGAAGCTTTCTTT	CASSIRGVGEAFF
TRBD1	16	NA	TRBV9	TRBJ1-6	TGTGCCAGCAGCGTAGCGGGACAGGTCGGCGCATCACCCCTCCACTTT	CASSVAGQVGASPLHF
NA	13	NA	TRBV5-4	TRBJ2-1	TGTGCCAGCAGGGCTGACAGCTACAATGAGCAGTTCTTC	CASRADSYNEQFF
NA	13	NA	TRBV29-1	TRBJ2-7	TGCAGCGTTCCGGGCAGTACGACCTACGAGCAGTACTTC	CSVPGSTTYEQYF
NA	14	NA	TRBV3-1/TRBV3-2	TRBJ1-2	TGTGCCAGCAGCCAAGATGCGGCATTTGGTGGCTACACCTTC	CASSQDAAFGGYTF
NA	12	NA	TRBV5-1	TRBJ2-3	TGCGCCAGCAGCTTGGTCACAGATACGCAGTATTTT	CASSLVTDTQYF
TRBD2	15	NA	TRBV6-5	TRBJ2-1	TGTGCCAGCAGTTTCTCGAGCGGGAGCTACAATGAGCAGTTCTTC	CASSFSSGSYNEQFF
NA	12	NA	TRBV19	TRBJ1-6	TGTGCCAGTCGGACCAGAGGGCCACCCCTCCACTTT	CASRTRGPPLHF
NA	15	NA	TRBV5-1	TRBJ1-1	TGCGCCAGCAGCCCCCCCGAGGGCGGGTACACTGAAGCTTTCTTT	CASSPPEGGYTEAFF